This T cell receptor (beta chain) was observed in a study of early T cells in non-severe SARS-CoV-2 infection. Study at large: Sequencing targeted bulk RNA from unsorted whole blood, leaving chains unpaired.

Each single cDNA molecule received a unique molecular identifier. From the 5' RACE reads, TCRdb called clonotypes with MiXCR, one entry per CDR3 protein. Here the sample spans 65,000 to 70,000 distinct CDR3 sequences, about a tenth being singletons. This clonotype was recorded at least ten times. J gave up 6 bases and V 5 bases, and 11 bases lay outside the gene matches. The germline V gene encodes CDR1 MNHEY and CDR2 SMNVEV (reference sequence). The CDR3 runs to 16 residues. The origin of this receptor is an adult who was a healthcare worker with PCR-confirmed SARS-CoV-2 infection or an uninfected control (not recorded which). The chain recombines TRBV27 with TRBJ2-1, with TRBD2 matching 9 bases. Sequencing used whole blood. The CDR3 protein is CASSRISTSGLNEQFF. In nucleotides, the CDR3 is TGTGCCAGCAGTCGAATTTCGACTAGCGGCCTCAATGAGCAGTTCTTC.